These 22 T cell receptor beta chains share one sample of origin, sequenced in a study of identical twins. TCRdb analysed the 5' RACE reads with MiXCR anew, one entry per CDR3 protein. This table holds 450,000 or so distinct CDR3 sequences, less than 25% found once. The sample was also reused in another study, on T cells expressing NK-cell markers.

Sequenced material: CD4+ T cells sorted from blood. The receptors originated from a young woman in good health.

The chain is built from TRBV10-3 and TRBJ2-7; D may be TRBD2 (6 bases). Per the germline V gene, CDR1 is ENHRY and CDR2 is SYGVKD. V lost 11 bases to trimming and J lost 3 bases, with 17 bases between them. The CDR3 runs to 13 residues. The CDR3 reads CAARRDRFYEQYF. CDR3 sequence (DNA): TGTGCCGCCCGGCGGGACCGATTCTACGAGCAGTACTTC.

This clonotype was observed a few times. The chain recombines TRBV4-1 with TRBJ2-2; D gene uncertain. There are 15 residues in the CDR3. Germline V gene data show CDR1 as MGHRA and CDR2 as YSYEKL. With 0 bases removed from V and 8 bases from J, the gap between germline ends came to 13 bases. CDR3 DNA: TGCGCCAGCAGCCAAGATCACCCTACCCCAGGGGAGCTGTTTTTT. Its translation: CASSQDHPTPGELFF.

This clonotype showed up just a few times. This chain joins TRBV29-1 and TRBJ1-1; tentatively, D is TRBD1 (6 bases). Per the germline V gene, CDR1 is SQVTM and CDR2 is ANQGSEA. This CDR3 has 12 amino acids. V lost 7 bases and J 1 base, leaving 10 bases between the germline ends. CDR3 loop: CSGGHSNTEAFF. The CDR3 bases are TGCAGCGGGGGACATTCGAACACTGAAGCTTTCTTT.

The V call is TRBV3-1, the J call TRBJ2-5; D not certain. CDR3 length: 14 amino acids. The ends were cut back, 0 bases at V and 2 bases at J, with 7 bases in the middle. Germline-derived CDR1 and CDR2 are LGHDT and YNNKEL (reference sequence). This chain's CDR3 is CASSQERLQETQYF. The DNA for the CDR3 is TGTGCCAGCAGCCAAGAGCGATTACAAGAGACCCAGTACTTC.

The gene calls are TRBV12-3 or TRBV12-4 and TRBJ1-5; weak D call: TRBD1 (6 bases). CDR3 length: 16 residues. V was cut by 5 bases and J by 0 bases, with 14 bases left in between. CDR3: CASSPTGGDSNQPQHF. The CDR3, as DNA: TGTGCCAGCAGTCCGACCGGGGGCGATAGCAATCAGCCCCAGCATTTT.

This clonotype has ten or more counts. The rearrangement links TRBV20-1 to TRBJ2-7; D gene unclear. Deletions cut 1 base from V and 2 bases from J, with 9 bases between. The CDR3 sequence is 13 residues long. Per germline, CDR1 DFQATT and CDR2 SNEGSKA (reference sequence). The CDR3 coding sequence is TGCAGTGCTAGAGCCAGGTCCCCCTACGAGCAGTACTTC. Its protein is CSARARSPYEQYF.

This clonotype was detected only a few times. The chain employs TRBV29-1 and TRBJ2-4, with TRBD2 as a possible D gene (6 bases). V dropped 0 bases and J dropped 3 bases, with 12 bases sitting between them. In germline, CDR1 is SQVTM, CDR2 ANQGSEA. The CDR3 has 15 residues. CDR3 sequence (DNA): TGCAGCGTTGAAGAGGTGGCAGCGGGCAAAAACATTCAGTACTTC. It is translated as CSVEEVAAGKNIQYF.

This clonotype occurred a few times. This CDR3 reads CASSLMGLAGGPSTDTQYF. CDR3 DNA sequence: TGCGCCAGCAGCTTGATGGGACTAGCGGGAGGGCCGAGCACAGATACGCAGTATTTT. V usage is TRBV5-1 and J usage is TRBJ2-3; 16 nucleotides match TRBD2. J lost 0 bases, V lost 1 base, and 5 bases had no gene match. The CDR3 covers 19 residues. Per the germline V gene, CDR1 is SGHRS and CDR2 is YFSETQ. The variable domain in full, completed from reference TRBV5-1 and TRBJ2-3, reads KAGVTQTPRYLIKTRGQQVTLSCSPISGHRSVSWYQQTPGQGLQFLFEYFSETQRNKGNFPGRFSGRQFSNSRSEMNVSTLELGDSALYLCASSLMGLAGGPSTDTQYFGPGTRLTVL.

In this sample, this clonotype turned up a few times. This chain connects TRBV18 to TRBJ2-1, with D hard to call. Germline V gene lookup returns CDR1 KGHSH and CDR2 LQKENI. V was cut by 3 bases and J by 5 bases, with 5 bases left in between. This CDR3 spans 12 amino acids. CDR3 DNA sequence: TGTGCCAGCTCACCTATCGACAATGAGCAGTTCTTC. Translating gives CASSPIDNEQFF.

This clonotype was counted once. This chain links TRBV5-6 with TRBJ2-2, with 8 bases identical to TRBD1. Per germline, CDR1 SGHDT and CDR2 YYEEEE. This CDR3 comprises 14 residues. After removal of 7 bases from V and 7 bases from J, the junction contained 9 bases not matched to a gene. DNA for the CDR3: TGTGCCAGCGGCCCCGGGGACAGGTGCGGGGAGCTGTTTTTT. Protein product: CASGPGDRCGELFF. Combining the CDR3 with reference TRBV5-6 and TRBJ2-2 gives the whole variable domain DAGVTQSPTHLIKTRGQQVTLRCSPKSGHDTVSWYQQALGQGPQFIFQYYEEEERQRGNFPDRFSGHQFPNYSSELNVNALLLGDSALYLCASGPGDRCGELFFGEGSRLTVL.

V usage is TRBV28 and J usage is TRBJ2-7; possibly TRBD2 for D (5 bases). Germline CDR1 reads MDHEN; CDR2 reads SYDVKM. The CDR3 length is 14 residues. Trimming cost V 7 bases and J 5 bases, with 18 bases left between them. CDR3 sequence reads: CASNRRAILNEQYF. The CDR3 coding sequence is TGTGCCAGCAATAGGCGGGCTATACTCAACGAGCAGTACTTC. The whole variable domain, remainder taken from reference TRBV28 and TRBJ2-7, is DVKVTQSSRYLVKRTGEKVFLECVQDMDHENMFWYRQDPGLGLRLIYFSYDVKMKEKGDIPEGYSVSREKKERFSLILESASTNQTSMYLCASNRRAILNEQYFGPGTRLTVT.

V gene TRBV10-3 combines with J gene TRBJ2-1; 11 bases line up with TRBD1. Germline V gives CDR1 ENHRY, CDR2 SYGVKD. The junction had 6 bases not matched to a gene; V was cut back by 10 bases and J by 4 bases. The length of the CDR3 is 14 residues. This CDR3 reads CATGQGAGYNEQFF. CDR3 nucleotide sequence: TGTGCCACCGGACAGGGGGCGGGTTACAATGAGCAGTTCTTC.

The V call is TRBV12-3 or TRBV12-4, the J call TRBJ2-7; 7 positions match TRBD2. The V gene end was trimmed by 0 bases and the J gene end by 6 bases; junction bases not matched to a gene: 11. The CDR3 sequence is 16 residues long. CDR3 nucleotide sequence: TGTGCCAGCAGTTTAGCCCCGGGGGGAGGGCCTGGCGAGCAGTACTTC. Its protein is CASSLAPGGGPGEQYF.

This clonotype showed up just a few times. This rearrangement joins TRBV5-1 to TRBJ2-1, with TRBD1 identical over 8 bases. This CDR3 contains 13 residues. The J segment lost 9 bases and the V segment lost 4 bases, leaving 6 bases of the junction unmatched. CDR1 is SGHRS and CDR2 is YFSETQ in the germline V gene. For the CDR3, the DNA is TGCGCCAGCAGCGTAGACAGGGGTGGTGAGCAGTTCTTC. Its protein is CASSVDRGGEQFF.

This clonotype was observed a few times. The rearrangement uses TRBV7-2 and TRBJ2-7; 7 nucleotides align to TRBD2. Germline lookup yields CDR1 SGHTA and CDR2 FQGNSA. This CDR3 comprises 16 residues. The V segment lost 1 base and the J segment 3 bases; nucleotides outside the gene matches: 9. Here the CDR3 reads CASSLESGGGYYEQYF. In DNA form, the CDR3 reads TGTGCCAGCAGCTTAGAATCCGGCGGGGGTTACTACGAGCAGTACTTC.

The chain carries TRBV20-1 and TRBJ2-1, with 7 positions matching TRBD2. J was trimmed by 9 bases and V by 5 bases; bases with no gene match: 16. Germline V gene data show CDR1 as DFQATT and CDR2 as SNEGSKA (reference sequence). This CDR3 is built from 15 residues. DNA for the CDR3: TGCAGTGCTCCGTCTTTAGCGGGTGCCCCCACTGAGCAGTTCTTC. Encoded protein: CSAPSLAGAPTEQFF.

This chain connects TRBV7-2 to TRBJ1-1, with D perhaps TRBD1 (6 bases). The CDR3 loop spans 15 amino acids. V lost 4 bases, J lost 6 bases, and 18 bases lay in between. Germline V lookup: CDR1 SGHTA, CDR2 FQGNSA. Written as DNA, the CDR3 is TGTGCCAGCAGCTACCCGGGGGGCGCGACCGCTGAAGCTTTCTTT. It translates to CASSYPGGATAEAFF.

This clonotype was found a few times. V gene TRBV20-1 combines with J gene TRBJ1-2; D not resolved. This CDR3 spans 13 amino acids. Germline V gene sequence: CDR1 DFQATT, CDR2 SNEGSKA (reference sequence). Trimming stripped 6 bases from V and 4 bases from J, with 15 bases between. The CDR3 region is CSAPPVGAYGYTF. CDR3 nucleotides: TGCAGTGCCCCGCCGGTCGGCGCCTATGGCTACACCTTC.

The chain uses TRBV20-1 and TRBJ2-3; 9 bases are shared with TRBD2. Per the germline V gene, CDR1 is DFQATT and CDR2 is SNEGSKA (reference sequence). The CDR3 spans 16 residues. Trimming at V came to 2 bases and at J to 0 bases, leaving 6 bases not matched to a gene. DNA of the CDR3: TGCAGTGCTAGAAAATTTAGCGGGGGAAGCACAGATACGCAGTATTTT. As protein: CSARKFSGGSTDTQYF.

In this sample, this clonotype turned up a few times. V is TRBV18 and J is TRBJ1-2; the match to TRBD1 covers 9 bases. CDR1 KGHSH and CDR2 LQKENI come from the germline V gene. The CDR3 loop spans 17 amino acids. V lost 3 bases to trimming and J lost 3 bases; unmatched junction nucleotides: 11. This CDR3 reads CASSPGQGFSVDYGYTF. The CDR3 nucleotides are TGTGCCAGCTCACCCGGACAGGGGTTCTCGGTAGACTATGGCTACACCTTC.

The chain carries TRBV6-5 and TRBJ1-4; D possibly corresponds to TRBD1 (5 bases). CDR3 length: 18 residues. The ends were cut back, 3 bases at V and 3 bases at J, with 20 bases in the middle. Germline CDR1 MNHEY, CDR2 SVGAGI. This CDR3 reads CASSYRGTGWGSNEKLFF. The CDR3 DNA sequence: TGTGCCAGCAGTTATAGGGGAACAGGCTGGGGATCTAATGAAAAACTGTTTTTT.

This clonotype was detected a few times. The genes are TRBV30 and TRBJ2-1; D is unresolved. The V end lost 1 base, the J end lost 0 bases, and 4 bases lay between the germline ends. Germline values: CDR1 GTSNPN, CDR2 SVGIG (reference sequence). The CDR3 extends over 13 amino acids. The CDR3 loop reads CAWSERSYNEQFF. DNA of the CDR3: TGTGCCTGGAGTGAGCGCTCCTACAATGAGCAGTTCTTC.